The T cell receptor (beta chain) under discussion was sequenced for a study of identifying expanded T cells in peripheral blood. Remarks on this clone: Its antigen is as yet unknown.

Broader study findings: Clone count variance between approximately two-week samples rose with total template count. Differentially abundant clones: about 1.2 between replicates, about 15 at 2 to 3 weeks, approximately 19 at four.

Clones were read by immunoSEQ multiplex PCR, and TCRdb kept only the in-frame ones, dropping some. Of around 99,000 clones in the sample, less than 90% were seen once. Healthy donors had no documented immune events, such as infections, while sampled. Specimen: blood. The TCR comes from a person aged 18 to 70 in good health.

CDR3 in amino acids: CASKGSPGELFF. The CDR3 bases are TGTGCCAGCAAGGGGTCCCCCGGGGAGCTGTTTTTT. V gene TRBV6-5 combines with J gene TRBJ2-2; weak D call: TRBD1 (5 bases). Germline assignment: CDR1 MNHEY and CDR2 SVGAGI. Trimming stripped 7 bases from V and 6 bases from J, with 9 bases between. CDR3 length: 12 amino acids.